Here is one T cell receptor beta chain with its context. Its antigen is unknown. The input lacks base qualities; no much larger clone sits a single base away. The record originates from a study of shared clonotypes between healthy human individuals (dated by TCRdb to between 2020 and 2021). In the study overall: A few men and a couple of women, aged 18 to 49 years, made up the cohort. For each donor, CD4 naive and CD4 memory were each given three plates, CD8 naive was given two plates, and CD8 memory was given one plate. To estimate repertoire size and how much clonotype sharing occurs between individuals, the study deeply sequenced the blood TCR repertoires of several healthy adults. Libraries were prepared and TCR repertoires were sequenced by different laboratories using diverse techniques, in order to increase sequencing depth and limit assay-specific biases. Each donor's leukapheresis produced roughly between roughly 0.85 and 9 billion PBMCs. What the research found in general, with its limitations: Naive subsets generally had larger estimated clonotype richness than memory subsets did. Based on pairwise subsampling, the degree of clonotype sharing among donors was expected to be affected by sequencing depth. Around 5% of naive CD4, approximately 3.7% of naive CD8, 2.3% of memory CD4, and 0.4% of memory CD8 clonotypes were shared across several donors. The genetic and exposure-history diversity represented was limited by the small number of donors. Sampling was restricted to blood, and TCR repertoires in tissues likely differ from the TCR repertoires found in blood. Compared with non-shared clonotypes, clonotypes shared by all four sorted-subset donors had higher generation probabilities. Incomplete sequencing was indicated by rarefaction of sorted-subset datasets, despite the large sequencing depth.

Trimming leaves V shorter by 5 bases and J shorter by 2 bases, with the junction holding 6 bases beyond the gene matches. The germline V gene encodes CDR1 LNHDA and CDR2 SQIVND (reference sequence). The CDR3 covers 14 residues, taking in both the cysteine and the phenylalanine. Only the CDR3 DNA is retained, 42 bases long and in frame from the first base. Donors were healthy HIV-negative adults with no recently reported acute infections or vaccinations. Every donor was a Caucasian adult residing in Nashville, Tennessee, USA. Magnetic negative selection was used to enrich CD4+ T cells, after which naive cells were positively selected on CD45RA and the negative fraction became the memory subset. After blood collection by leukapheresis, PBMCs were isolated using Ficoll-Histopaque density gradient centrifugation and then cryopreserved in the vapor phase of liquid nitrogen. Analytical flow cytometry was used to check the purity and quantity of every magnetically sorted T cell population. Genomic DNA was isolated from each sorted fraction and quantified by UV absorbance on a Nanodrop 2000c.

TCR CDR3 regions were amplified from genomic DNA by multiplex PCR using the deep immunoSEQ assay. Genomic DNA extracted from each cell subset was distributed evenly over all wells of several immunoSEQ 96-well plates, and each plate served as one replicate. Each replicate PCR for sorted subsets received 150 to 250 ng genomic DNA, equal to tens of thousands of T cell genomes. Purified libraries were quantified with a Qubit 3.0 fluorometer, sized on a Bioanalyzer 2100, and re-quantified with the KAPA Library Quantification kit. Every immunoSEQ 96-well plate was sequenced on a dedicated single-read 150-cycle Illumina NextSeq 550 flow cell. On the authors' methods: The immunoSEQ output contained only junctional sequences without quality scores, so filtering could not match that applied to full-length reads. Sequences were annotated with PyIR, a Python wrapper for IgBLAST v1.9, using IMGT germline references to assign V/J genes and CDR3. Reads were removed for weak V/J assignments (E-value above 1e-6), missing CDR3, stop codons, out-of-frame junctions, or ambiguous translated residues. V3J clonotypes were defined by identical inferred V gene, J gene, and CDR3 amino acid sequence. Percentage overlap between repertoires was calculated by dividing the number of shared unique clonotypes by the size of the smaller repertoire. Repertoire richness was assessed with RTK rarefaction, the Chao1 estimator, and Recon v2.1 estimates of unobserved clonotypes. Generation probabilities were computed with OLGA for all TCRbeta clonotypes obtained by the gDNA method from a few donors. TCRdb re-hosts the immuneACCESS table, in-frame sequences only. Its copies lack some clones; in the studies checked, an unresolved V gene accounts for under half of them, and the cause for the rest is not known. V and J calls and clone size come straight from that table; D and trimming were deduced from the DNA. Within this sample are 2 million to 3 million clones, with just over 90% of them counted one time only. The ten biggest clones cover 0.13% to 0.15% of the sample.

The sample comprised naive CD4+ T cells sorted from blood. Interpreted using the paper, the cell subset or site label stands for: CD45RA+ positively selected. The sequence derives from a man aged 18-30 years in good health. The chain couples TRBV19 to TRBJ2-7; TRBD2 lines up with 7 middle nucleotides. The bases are TGTGCCAGTAGTGCGTCCGGGACTACCTACGAGCAGTACTTC. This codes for CASSASGTTYEQYF.